The TCR beta chain described here comes from a study of T cells in Graves' hyperthyroidism and ophthalmopathy. The study left out patients who had uncontrolled infection, other autoimmune disease, pregnancy or lactation. Cells are PBMCs isolated from about 10 ml of fresh blood. Overall study findings and caveats: Blood samples included most of the expanded thyroid clonotypes exceeding 0.001. A model of 13 V-J pairs discriminated ophthalmopathy from stable hyperthyroidism.

Amplification targeted TCR beta CDR3 regions from RNA transcripts. RT-PCR in the first round (using the HTBI primer set) targeted the TCR CDR3. From the multiplex PCR reads, TCRdb called clonotypes with MiXCR, one entry per CDR3 protein. The table lists about 640,000 distinct CDR3 sequences, around 20% of them singletons, with approximately 30% in the top ten. About this clonotype: The antigen remains unidentified.

This CDR3 has 13 residues. CDR1 is MNHEY and CDR2 is SMNVEV in the germline V gene (reference sequence). V dropped 4 bases and J dropped 6 bases, with 9 bases sitting between them. The TCR was taken from a man aged 30-40 years with Graves' ophthalmopathy. The sample taken for sequencing was blood. This chain joins TRBV27 and TRBJ2-2; D ambiguous. CDR3 DNA sequence: TGTGCCAGCAGTTCGAAACCGGCCGGGGAGCTGTTTTTT. As protein: CASSSKPAGELFF.